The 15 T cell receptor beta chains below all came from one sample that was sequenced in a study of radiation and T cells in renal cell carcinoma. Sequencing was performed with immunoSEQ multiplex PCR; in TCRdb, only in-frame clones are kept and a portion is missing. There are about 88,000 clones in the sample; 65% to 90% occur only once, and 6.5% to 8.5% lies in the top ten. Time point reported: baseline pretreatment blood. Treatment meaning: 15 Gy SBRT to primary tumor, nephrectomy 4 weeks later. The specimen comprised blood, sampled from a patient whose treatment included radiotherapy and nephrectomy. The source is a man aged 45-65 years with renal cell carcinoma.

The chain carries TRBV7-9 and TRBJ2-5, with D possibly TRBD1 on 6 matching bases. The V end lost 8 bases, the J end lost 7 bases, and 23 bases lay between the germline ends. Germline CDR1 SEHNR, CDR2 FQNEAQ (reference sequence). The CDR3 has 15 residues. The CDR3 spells CASSQLGGTLMTQYF. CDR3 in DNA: TGTGCCAGCTCTCAACTAGGGGGTACCCTAATGACCCAGTACTTC.

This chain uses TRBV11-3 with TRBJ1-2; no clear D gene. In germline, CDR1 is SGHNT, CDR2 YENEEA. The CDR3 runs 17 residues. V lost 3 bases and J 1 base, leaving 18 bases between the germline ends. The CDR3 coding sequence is TGTGCCAGCAGCTTTCGAGTTCTGGCTCACTTTAACTATGGCTACACCTTC. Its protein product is CASSFRVLAHFNYGYTF.

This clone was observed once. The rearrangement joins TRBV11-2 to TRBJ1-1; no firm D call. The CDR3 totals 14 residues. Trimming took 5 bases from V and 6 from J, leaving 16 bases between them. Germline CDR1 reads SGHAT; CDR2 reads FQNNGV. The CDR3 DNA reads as TGTGCCAGCAGCCAACCGGACTGGAGGGCTGAAGCTTTCTTT. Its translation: CASSQPDWRAEAFF.

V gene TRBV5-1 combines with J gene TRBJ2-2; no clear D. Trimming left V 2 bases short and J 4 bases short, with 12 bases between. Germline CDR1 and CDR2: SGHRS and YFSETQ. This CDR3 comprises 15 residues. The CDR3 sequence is CASSFRLSGTGELFF. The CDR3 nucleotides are TGCGCCAGCAGCTTTCGATTATCCGGCACCGGGGAGCTGTTTTTT.

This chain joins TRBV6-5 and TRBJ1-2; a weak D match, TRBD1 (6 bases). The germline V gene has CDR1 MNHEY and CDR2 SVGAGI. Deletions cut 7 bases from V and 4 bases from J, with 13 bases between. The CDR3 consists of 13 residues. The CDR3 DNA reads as TGTGCCAGCATGGGGGGGCAGATCTATGGCTACACCTTC. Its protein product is CASMGGQIYGYTF.

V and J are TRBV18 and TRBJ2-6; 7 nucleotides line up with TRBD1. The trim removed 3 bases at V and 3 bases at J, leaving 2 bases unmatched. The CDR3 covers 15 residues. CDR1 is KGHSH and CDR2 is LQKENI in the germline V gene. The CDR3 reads CASSPDRVGANVLTF. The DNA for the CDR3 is TGTGCCAGCTCACCTGACAGGGTTGGGGCCAACGTCCTGACTTTC.

The CDR3 here is CASSKTQGANRYGYTF. CDR3 DNA: TGTGCCAGCTCAAAAACGCAGGGGGCGAATCGTTATGGCTACACCTTC. The chain couples TRBV19 to TRBJ1-2; 8 nucleotides line up with TRBD1. The germline V gene has CDR1 LNHDA and CDR2 SQIVND (reference sequence). The CDR3 loop spans 16 amino acids. Unmatched junction bases numbered 17, after V lost 9 bases and J lost 5 bases.

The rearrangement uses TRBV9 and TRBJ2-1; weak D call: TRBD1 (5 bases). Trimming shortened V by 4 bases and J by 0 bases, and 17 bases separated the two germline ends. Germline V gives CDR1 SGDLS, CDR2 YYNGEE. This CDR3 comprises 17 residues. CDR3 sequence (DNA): TGTGCCAGCAGCAAAAGGGGCCTAGTGAGCTCCTACAATGAGCAGTTCTTC. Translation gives CASSKRGLVSSYNEQFF.

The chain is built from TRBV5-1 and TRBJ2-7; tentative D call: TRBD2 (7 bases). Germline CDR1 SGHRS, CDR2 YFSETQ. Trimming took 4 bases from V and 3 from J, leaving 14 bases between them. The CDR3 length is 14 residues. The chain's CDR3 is CASSAGAVIYEQYF. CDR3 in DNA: TGCGCCAGCAGCGCGGGGGCAGTTATCTACGAGCAGTACTTC.

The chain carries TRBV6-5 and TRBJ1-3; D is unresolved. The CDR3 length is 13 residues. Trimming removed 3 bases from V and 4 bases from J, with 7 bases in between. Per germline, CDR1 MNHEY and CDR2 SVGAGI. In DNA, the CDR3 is TGTGCCAGCAGTTATTCGGACGGAAACACCATATATTTT. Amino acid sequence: CASSYSDGNTIYF.

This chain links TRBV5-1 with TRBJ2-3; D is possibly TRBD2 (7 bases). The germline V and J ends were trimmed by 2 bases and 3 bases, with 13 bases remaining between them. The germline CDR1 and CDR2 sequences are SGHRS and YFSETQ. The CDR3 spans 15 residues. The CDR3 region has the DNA TGCGCCAGCAGCTTATCGGGGGGCGGGACAGATACGCAGTATTTT. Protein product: CASSLSGGGTDTQYF.

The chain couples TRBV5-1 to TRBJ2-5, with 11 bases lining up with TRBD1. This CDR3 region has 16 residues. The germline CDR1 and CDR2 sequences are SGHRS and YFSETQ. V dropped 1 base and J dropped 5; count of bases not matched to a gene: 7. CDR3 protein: CASSLNPGQGAETQYF. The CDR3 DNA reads TGCGCCAGCAGCTTGAACCCAGGACAGGGGGCTGAGACCCAGTACTTC.

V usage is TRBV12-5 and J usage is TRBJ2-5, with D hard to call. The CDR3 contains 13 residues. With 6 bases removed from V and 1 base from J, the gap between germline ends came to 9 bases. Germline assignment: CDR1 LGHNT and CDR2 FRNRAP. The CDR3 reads CASGVGFQETQYF. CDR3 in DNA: TGTGCTAGTGGGGTGGGTTTCCAAGAGACCCAGTACTTC.

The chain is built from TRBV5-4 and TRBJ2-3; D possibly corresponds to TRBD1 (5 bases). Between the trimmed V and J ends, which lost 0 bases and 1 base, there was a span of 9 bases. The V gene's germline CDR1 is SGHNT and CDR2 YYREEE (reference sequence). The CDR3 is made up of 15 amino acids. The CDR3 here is CASSLAGAGTDTQYF. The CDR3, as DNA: TGTGCCAGCAGCTTGGCTGGGGCAGGCACAGATACGCAGTATTTT.

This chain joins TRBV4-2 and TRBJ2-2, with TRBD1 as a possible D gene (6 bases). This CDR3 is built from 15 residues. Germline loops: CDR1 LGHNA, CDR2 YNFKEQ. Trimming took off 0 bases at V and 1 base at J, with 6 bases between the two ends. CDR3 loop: CASSQEGGNTGELFF. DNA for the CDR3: TGTGCCAGCAGCCAAGAAGGGGGGAACACCGGGGAGCTGTTTTTT.